This T cell receptor beta chain originates from a study of T cells in Graves' hyperthyroidism and ophthalmopathy. Study-wide findings and caveats: Within blood appeared most thyroid clonotypes that had expanded above 0.001.

Recently diagnosed hyperthyroidism of less than 2 months' duration affected patients aged 18 to 65. Any patient presenting with uncontrolled infection, other autoimmune disease, pregnancy or lactation was left out. Diagnosing involved the use of clinical symptoms, serum thyroxine and TRAb, thyroid ultrasound and orbital computed tomography. TCR beta CDR3 sequences were amplified from RNA transcripts. A first-round RT-PCR of the TCR CDR3 used the HTBI primer set. TCRdb reprocessed the multiplex PCR reads with MiXCR, giving one entry per CDR3 protein. Altogether about 560,000 distinct CDR3 sequences are present, around 16% being singletons, with the ten largest covering under 8%. The germline gives CDR1 SGHTA, CDR2 FQGNSA. Germline trimming cut 5 bases from V and 5 bases from J; bases unmatched to any gene: 9. The CDR3 contains 16 residues. This clonotype was observed many times. Its antigen is currently unknown.

The rearrangement joins TRBV7-2 to TRBJ2-1; 10 bases line up with TRBD2. The source is a woman in her twenties or thirties with Graves' hyperthyroidism. Sequenced input: blood. The CDR3 DNA reads TGTGCCAGCAGCCTTAGCGGACTAGCGGCTAACAATGAGCAGTTCTTC. Translated, it gives CASSLSGLAANNEQFF.